The clone carrying this T cell receptor (beta chain) was observed many times. The data belong to a study of prognosis after radiotherapy for stage I lung cancer. The trim removed 0 bases at V and 7 bases at J, leaving 2 bases unmatched. Germline V gene sequence: CDR1 KGHSH, CDR2 LQKENI. CDR3 length: 13 amino acids. From genomic DNA, TCR beta CDR3 was amplified by two-round multiplex PCR. Specific primers for each TRBV and TRBJ gene were what first-round PCR used. TCRdb passed the multiplex PCR reads through MiXCR, listing each CDR3 protein once. The data show around 19,000 distinct CDR3 sequences, around half seen once.

This clonotype was obtained from a donor aged 50 or older with non-small cell lung cancer. Sequences were derived from PBMCs, sampled before or after stereotactic body radiation therapy (not recorded which). The V call is TRBV18, the J call TRBJ1-2; 7 nucleotides line up with TRBD1. As DNA, the CDR3 is TGTGCCAGCTCACCACCAGGGGGCAGTGGCTACACCTTC. This translates into CASSPPGGSGYTF.